Listed below are T cell receptor beta chains from one sample, sequenced in a study of T-cell reconstitution after alpha-beta-depleted transplantation in children. From the PCR reads, TCRdb called clonotypes with MiXCR, one entry per CDR3 protein. The sample yields some 300,000 distinct CDR3 sequences, nearly 8% seen once. The specimen was peripheral blood, collected 360 days after TCRalphabeta/CD19-depleted stem cell transplant. These TCRs come from a female patient aged 2-9 years who had a stem cell transplant for Fanconi anemia, so the T cells may come from the graft donor. Each CDR3 is given without its conserved first and last residue. The order of the fields is clone size, V gene, CDR3 protein. Rows give clone size only sometimes, using once, few, many, or a class for an expanded clone.

clone_size: few
v_call: TRBV20-1
cdr3_aa: SAPTLWAGNEQF

clone_size: many
v_call: TRBV28
cdr3_aa: ASSFLSMNTEAF

clone_size: NA
v_call: TRBV5-6
cdr3_aa: ASSLNRDNQPQH

clone_size: many
v_call: TRBV12-3/TRBV12-4
cdr3_aa: ASSFFGGGTEAF

clone_size: few
v_call: TRBV5-5
cdr3_aa: ASRLAIQETQY

clone_size: few
v_call: TRBV28
cdr3_aa: ASSINQNTEAF

clone_size: many
v_call: TRBV7-3
cdr3_aa: ASSQGLVGDEQF

clone_size: NA
v_call: TRBV2
cdr3_aa: ASSEIWGKETQY

clone_size: many
v_call: TRBV28
cdr3_aa: ASSSVLGEQF

clone_size: once
v_call: TRBV2
cdr3_aa: ASSFRVAGNSPLH

clone_size: many
v_call: TRBV5-1
cdr3_aa: ASSYLVEGGTQY

clone_size: few
v_call: TRBV19
cdr3_aa: ASSPRDREGNEQF

clone_size: NA
v_call: TRBV9
cdr3_aa: ASSVADRGASYEQY

clone_size: many
v_call: TRBV4-2
cdr3_aa: ASSQVRDNTGELF

clone_size: many
v_call: TRBV9
cdr3_aa: ASSSRTNQETQY

clone_size: many
v_call: TRBV5-1
cdr3_aa: ASSDGQGAHYNSPLH

clone_size: many
v_call: TRBV28
cdr3_aa: ASSRTLGSYEQY

clone_size: many
v_call: TRBV15
cdr3_aa: ATRITGGAETQY

clone_size: few
v_call: TRBV5-1
cdr3_aa: ASSLGPSGSYNEQF

clone_size: many
v_call: TRBV20-1
cdr3_aa: SAKSGGLDNEQF

clone_size: few
v_call: TRBV10-2
cdr3_aa: ASRTSGGTDTQY

clone_size: many
v_call: TRBV5-1
cdr3_aa: ASSLEDRETQY

clone_size: NA
v_call: TRBV10-3
cdr3_aa: AIRPDYNEQF

clone_size: NA
v_call: TRBV3-1
cdr3_aa: ASSRDGATNEKLF

clone_size: NA
v_call: TRBV27
cdr3_aa: ASSFREMWLAGALKTQY

clone_size: few
v_call: TRBV25-1
cdr3_aa: ASSGVAGEGYEQY

clone_size: many
v_call: TRBV29-1
cdr3_aa: SGGDPWGAF

clone_size: many
v_call: TRBV11-2
cdr3_aa: ASSLYGTGGAKQY

clone_size: few
v_call: TRBV28
cdr3_aa: ASSLEGFGTEAF

clone_size: few
v_call: TRBV5-6
cdr3_aa: ASSFTPGYVTEAF

clone_size: many
v_call: TRBV6-5
cdr3_aa: ASSYSMALSGANVLT

clone_size: many
v_call: TRBV28
cdr3_aa: ASSLQGTVGNEQF

clone_size: many
v_call: TRBV20-1
cdr3_aa: SARGLGTSEQF

clone_size: many
v_call: TRBV27
cdr3_aa: ASSPVISYNEQF

clone_size: NA
v_call: TRBV4-3
cdr3_aa: ASSQAEALPSSYNSPLH

clone_size: many
v_call: TRBV9
cdr3_aa: ASSVDGGNTIY

clone_size: few
v_call: TRBV6-2/TRBV6-3
cdr3_aa: ASSYRRSQY

clone_size: few
v_call: TRBV27
cdr3_aa: ASSPRRYSFYGYT

clone_size: NA
v_call: TRBV12-3/TRBV12-4
cdr3_aa: ASSRPWASGGTGELF

clone_size: few
v_call: TRBV28
cdr3_aa: ASAGDRVYGQPQH

clone_size: many
v_call: TRBV7-3
cdr3_aa: ASSQTGGAAYEQY

clone_size: few
v_call: TRBV11-2
cdr3_aa: ASSFIDSYTGELF

clone_size: many
v_call: TRBV5-1
cdr3_aa: ASSWGQNAFLNEQF

clone_size: many
v_call: TRBV5-1
cdr3_aa: ASSFARAGELF

clone_size: NA
v_call: TRBV6-5
cdr3_aa: ASSYSIISRYEQY

clone_size: many
v_call: TRBV5-1
cdr3_aa: ASSLDGGRVNEQF